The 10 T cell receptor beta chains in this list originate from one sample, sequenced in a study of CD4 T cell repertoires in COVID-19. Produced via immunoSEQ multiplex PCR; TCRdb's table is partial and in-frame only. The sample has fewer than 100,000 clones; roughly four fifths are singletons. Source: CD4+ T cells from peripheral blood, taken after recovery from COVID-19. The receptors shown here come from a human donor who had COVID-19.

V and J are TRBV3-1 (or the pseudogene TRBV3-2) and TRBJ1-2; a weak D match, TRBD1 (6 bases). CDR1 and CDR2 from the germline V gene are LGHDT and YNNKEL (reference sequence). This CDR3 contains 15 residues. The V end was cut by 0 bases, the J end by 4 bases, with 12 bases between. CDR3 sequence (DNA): TGTGCCAGCAGCCAAGATGGACAGCTTCTCTATGGCTACACCTTC. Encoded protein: CASSQDGQLLYGYTF.

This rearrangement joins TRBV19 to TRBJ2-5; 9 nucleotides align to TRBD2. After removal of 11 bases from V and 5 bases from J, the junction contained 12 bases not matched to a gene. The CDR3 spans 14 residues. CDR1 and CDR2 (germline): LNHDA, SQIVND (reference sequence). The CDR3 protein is CAALTGTSGETQYF. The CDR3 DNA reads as TGTGCCGCCTTAACGGGTACTAGCGGGGAGACCCAGTACTTC.

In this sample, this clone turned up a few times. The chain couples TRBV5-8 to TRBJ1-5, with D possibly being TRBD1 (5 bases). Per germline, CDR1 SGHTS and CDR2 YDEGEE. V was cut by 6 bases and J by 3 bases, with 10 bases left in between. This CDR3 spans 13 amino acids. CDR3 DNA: TGTGCCAGCAAGCGACAGAACAATCAGCCCCAGCATTTT. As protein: CASKRQNNQPQHF.

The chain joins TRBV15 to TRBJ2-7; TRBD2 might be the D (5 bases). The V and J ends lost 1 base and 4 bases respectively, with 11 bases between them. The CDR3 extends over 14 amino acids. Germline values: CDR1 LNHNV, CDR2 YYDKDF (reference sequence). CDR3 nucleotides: TGTGCCACCAGCAGAGCTCGCGGGCCTTACGAGCAGTACTTC. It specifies CATSRARGPYEQYF.

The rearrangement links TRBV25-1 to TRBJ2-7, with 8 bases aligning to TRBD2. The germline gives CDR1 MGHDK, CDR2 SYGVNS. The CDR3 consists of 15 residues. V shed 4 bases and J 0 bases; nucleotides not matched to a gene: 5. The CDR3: CASSVTSGNSYEQYF. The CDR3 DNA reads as TGTGCCAGCAGTGTCACTAGCGGTAACTCCTACGAGCAGTACTTC.

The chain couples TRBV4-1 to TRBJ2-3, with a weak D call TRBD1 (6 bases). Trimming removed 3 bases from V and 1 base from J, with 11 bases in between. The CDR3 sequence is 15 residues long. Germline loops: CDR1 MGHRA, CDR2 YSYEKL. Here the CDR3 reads CASSQNRVGTDTQYF. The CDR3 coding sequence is TGCGCCAGCAGCCAGAACAGGGTGGGCACAGATACGCAGTATTTT.

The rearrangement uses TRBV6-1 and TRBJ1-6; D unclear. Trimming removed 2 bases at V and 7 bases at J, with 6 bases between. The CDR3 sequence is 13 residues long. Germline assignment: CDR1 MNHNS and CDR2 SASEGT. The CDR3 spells CASSERRNSPLHF. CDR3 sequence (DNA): TGTGCCAGCAGTGAAAGGAGGAATTCACCCCTCCACTTT.

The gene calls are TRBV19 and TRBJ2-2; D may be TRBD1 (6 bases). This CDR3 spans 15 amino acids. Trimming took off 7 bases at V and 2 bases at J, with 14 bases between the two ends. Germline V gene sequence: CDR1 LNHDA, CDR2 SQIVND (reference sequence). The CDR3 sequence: CASTPRGHNTGELFF. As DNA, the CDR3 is TGTGCCAGTACTCCTCGGGGACACAACACCGGGGAGCTGTTTTTT.

CDR3 protein: CSVGQGLGGYTF. The CDR3 region has the DNA TGCAGCGTCGGACAGGGATTAGGTGGCTACACCTTC. This rearrangement joins TRBV29-1 to TRBJ1-2, with 8 bases aligning to TRBD1. Germline V gene data show CDR1 as SQVTM and CDR2 as ANQGSEA. V lost 6 bases to trimming and J lost 7 bases; unmatched junction nucleotides: 7. The CDR3 contains 12 residues.

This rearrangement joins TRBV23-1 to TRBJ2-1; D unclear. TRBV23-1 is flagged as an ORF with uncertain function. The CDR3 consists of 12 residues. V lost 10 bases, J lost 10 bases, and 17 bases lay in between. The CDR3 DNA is TGCGCCACCACACGCTACAGTTACGAGCAGTTCTTC. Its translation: CATTRYSYEQFF.